Reported below is one T cell receptor (beta chain). The antigen remains unidentified. Each subset's genomic DNA was split evenly across several immunoSEQ plates. TCRdb's table, derived via immunoSEQ multiplex PCR, lists solely in-frame clones and lacks some. The sample shows roughly 530,000 clones, about 95% of them seen only once. This sample was included in a study of shared clonotypes between healthy human individuals. Whole-study findings and limits: Clonotype sharing among donors was thought likely to change with sequencing depth. Sequencing of the sorted subsets was shown by rarefaction to be incomplete despite large depth. Clonotypes shared by all four donors outscored non-shared clonotypes in generation probability.

Germline V gives CDR1 ENHRY, CDR2 SYGVKD. With 2 bases removed from V and 4 bases from J, the gap between germline ends came to 14 bases. The CDR3 totals 16 residues. This TCR derives from a woman aged 30 to 39 in good health. Sequenced: naive CD4+ T cells sorted from blood. Subset indicated: CD45RA+ positively selected. The chain joins TRBV10-3 to TRBJ2-2; D unresolved. CDR3 DNA sequence: TGTGCCATCAGTGAGGGCAGAGGTGTGAGCACCGGGGAGCTGTTTTTT. Translating it yields CAISEGRGVSTGELFF.